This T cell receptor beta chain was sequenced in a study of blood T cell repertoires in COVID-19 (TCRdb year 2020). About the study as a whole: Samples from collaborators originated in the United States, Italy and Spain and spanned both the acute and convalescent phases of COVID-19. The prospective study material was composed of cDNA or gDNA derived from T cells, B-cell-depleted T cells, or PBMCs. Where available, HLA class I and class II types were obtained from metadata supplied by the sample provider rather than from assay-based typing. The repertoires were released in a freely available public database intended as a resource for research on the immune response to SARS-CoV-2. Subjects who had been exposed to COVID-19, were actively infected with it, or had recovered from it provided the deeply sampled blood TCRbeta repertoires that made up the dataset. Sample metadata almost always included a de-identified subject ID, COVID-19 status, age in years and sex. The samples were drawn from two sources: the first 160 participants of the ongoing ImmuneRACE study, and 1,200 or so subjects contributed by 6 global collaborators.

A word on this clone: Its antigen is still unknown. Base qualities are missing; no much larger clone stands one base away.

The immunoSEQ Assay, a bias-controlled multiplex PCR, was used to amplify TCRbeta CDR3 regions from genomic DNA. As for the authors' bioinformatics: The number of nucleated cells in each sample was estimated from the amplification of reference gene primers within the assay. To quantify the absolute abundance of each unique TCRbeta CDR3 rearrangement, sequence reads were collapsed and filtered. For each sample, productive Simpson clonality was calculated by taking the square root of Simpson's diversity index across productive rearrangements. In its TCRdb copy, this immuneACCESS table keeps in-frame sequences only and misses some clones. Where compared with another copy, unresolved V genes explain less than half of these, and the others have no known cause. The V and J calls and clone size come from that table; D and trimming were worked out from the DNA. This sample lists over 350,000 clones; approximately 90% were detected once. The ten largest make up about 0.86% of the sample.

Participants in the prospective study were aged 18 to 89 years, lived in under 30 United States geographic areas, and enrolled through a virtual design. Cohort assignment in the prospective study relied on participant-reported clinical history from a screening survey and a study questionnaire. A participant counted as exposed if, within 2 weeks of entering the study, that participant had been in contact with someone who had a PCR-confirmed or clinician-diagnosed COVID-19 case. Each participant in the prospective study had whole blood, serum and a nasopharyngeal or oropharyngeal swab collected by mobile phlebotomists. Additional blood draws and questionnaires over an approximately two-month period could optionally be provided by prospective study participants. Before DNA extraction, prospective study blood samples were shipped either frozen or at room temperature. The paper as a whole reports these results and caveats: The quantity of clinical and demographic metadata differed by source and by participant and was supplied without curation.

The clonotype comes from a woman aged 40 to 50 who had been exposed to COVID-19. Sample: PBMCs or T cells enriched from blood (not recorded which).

In nucleotide form, the sequence is TGTGCCAGCAGTTTGGAGGGGCCCTCCTACGAGCAGTACTTC. This gives the protein CASSLEGPSYEQYF. The chain was built from TRBV28 and TRBJ2-7, with a tentative D gene TRBD2 over 6 matching bases. The germline V gene sets CDR1 to MDHEN and CDR2 to SYDVKM. V and J are truncated by 3 bases and 0 bases respectively, leaving an intervening sequence of 9 bases. CDR3 length: 14 amino acids, cysteine to phenylalanine. Of all the DNA, just the CDR3 is kept, 42 bases in frame from base 1.